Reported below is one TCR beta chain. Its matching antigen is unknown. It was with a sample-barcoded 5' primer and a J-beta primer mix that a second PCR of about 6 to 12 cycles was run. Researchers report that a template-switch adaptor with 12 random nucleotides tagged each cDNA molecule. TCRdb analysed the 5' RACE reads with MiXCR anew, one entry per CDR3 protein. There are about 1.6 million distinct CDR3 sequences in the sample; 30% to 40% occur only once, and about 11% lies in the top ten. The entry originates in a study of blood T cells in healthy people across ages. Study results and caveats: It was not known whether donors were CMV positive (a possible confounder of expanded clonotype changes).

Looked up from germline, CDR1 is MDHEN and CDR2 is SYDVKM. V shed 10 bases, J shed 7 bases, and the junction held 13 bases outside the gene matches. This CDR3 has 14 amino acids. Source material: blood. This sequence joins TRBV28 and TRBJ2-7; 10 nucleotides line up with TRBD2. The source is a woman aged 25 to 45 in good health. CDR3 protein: CATRTSGTTQEQYF. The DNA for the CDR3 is TGTGCCACCAGAACTAGCGGGACCACCCAGGAGCAGTACTTC.